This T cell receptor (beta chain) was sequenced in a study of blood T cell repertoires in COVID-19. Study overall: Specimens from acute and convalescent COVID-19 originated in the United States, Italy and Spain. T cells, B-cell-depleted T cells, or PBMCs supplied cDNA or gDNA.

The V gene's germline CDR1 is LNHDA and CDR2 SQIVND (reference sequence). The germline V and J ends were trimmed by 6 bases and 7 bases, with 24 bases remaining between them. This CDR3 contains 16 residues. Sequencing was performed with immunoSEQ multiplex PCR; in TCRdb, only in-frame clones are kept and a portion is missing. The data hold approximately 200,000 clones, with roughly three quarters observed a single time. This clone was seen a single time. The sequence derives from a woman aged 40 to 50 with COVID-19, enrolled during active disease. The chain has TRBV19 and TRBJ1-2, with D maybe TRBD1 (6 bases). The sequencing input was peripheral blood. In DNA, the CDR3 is TGTGCCAGTAGCCGACAACTACAGGGAATAATGGGTGGCTACACCTTC. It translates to CASSRQLQGIMGGYTF. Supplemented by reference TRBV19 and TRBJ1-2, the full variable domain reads DGGITQSPKYLFRKEGQNVTLSCEQNLNHDAMYWYRQDPGQGLRLIYYSQIVNDFQKGDIAEGYSVSREKKESFPLTVTSAQKNPTAFYLCASSRQLQGIMGGYTFGSGTRLTVV.